This T cell receptor beta chain is from a study of memory CD4+ T cells and cytomegalovirus serostatus. Single viable CD3+CD4+CD8-CD45RO+ cells were sorted as the memory CD4+ T cells. The data were produced by immunoSEQ multiplex PCR, yet TCRdb's version contains in-frame clones alone and is incomplete. The sample has around 76,000 clones; around 80% are singletons. Germline lookup yields CDR1 SGHDT and CDR2 YYEEEE. This CDR3 is 15 amino acids long. V trimming: 1 base; J trimming: 2 bases; junction bases outside the gene matches: 2. Details on this clone: Its antigen is not identified.

Whole-study findings and limits: Each of 55 to 80 CMV-associated TCRbeta sequences occurred in one to five individuals. Median bootstrapped AUC for CMV status was approximately 0.94 originally, 0.9 to 0.93 US-trained.

This chain joins TRBV5-6 and TRBJ2-2; TRBD1 aligns across 7 bases. The TCR comes from an adult in good health and CMV-seropositive. Sequencing was performed on memory CD4+ T cells from blood. The CDR3: CASSLTGVNTGELFF. CDR3 bases: TGTGCCAGCAGCTTGACAGGGGTTAACACCGGGGAGCTGTTTTTT.